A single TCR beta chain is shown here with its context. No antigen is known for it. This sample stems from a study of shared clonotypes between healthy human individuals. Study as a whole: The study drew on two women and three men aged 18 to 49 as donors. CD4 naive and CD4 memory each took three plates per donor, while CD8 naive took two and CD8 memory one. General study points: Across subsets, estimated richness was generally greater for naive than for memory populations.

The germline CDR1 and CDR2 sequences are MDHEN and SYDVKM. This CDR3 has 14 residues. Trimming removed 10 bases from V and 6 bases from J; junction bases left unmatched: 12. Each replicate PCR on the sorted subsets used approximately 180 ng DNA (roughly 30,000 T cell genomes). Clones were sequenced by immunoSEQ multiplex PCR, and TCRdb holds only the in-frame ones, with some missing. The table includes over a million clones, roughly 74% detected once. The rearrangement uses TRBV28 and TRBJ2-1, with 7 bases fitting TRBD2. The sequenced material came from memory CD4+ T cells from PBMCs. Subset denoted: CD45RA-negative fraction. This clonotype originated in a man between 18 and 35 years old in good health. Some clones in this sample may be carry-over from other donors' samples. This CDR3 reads CATKGGWGGNEQFF. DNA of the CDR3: TGTGCCACCAAGGGTGGCTGGGGGGGCAATGAGCAGTTCTTC.